This T cell receptor (beta chain) was sequenced in a study of tumor-infiltrating lymphocytes in primary liver carcinoma. The wider study: Primary liver carcinomas in the patients were surgically resected. Tumors measured roughly 4.2 to 11 cm and were stage T1-T3 N0M0.

The authors took blood RNA from unsorted whole blood and also extracted germline DNA. Investigators obtained roughly 4 milliliters of peripheral blood ahead of surgery. Study results and limitations: The 250 largest clones made up significantly more of tumor than blood repertoires (p = 0.039).

This CDR3 is 14 amino acids long. Losses at the gene ends were 4 bases for V and 8 bases for J; bases not matched to a gene: 8. Germline CDR1 is MNHEY and CDR2 is SVGAGI. This clonotype occurred many times. Its target is unknown. From about 530 ng total RNA, TCR beta cDNA was generated with a primer in the constant region. What produced the TCR beta libraries was three nested multiplex PCR rounds using slightly modified ARM-PCR. Both of the initial two PCR rounds ran for about 9 cycles and employed TRBV1-TRBV30 forward primers alongside a C-beta reverse primer. MiXCR was run by TCRdb on the multiplex PCR reads, yielding one entry per CDR3 protein. The sample has 310,000 or so distinct CDR3 sequences; nearly 60% are singletons.

The source of this sequence is a woman aged 25-40 years with primary liver carcinoma and hepatitis B virus infection. The chain uses TRBV6-5 and TRBJ1-1; 9 bases map to TRBD1. The sequencing input was peripheral blood. As DNA, the CDR3 is TGTGCCAGCAGTTCCTTGGGACAGGGCTCCGAAGCTTTCTTT. This codes for CASSSLGQGSEAFF.